These 17 T cell receptor beta chains came from one sample sequenced in a study of T-cell reconstitution after alpha-beta-depleted transplantation in children. Preparation of the TCRbeta library was carried out with unique molecular identifiers. TCRdb called the PCR reads again in MiXCR, with one record for every CDR3 protein. The sample consists of around 490,000 distinct CDR3 sequences, around 10% of them appearing once. This material consisted of PBMCs, mostly from graft donor cells, taken 180 days after TCRalphabeta/CD19-depleted stem cell transplant. These receptors came from a female patient aged 2-9 years who had a stem cell transplant for aplastic anemia, so the T cells may come from the graft donor.

The chain's CDR3 is CASSLPARTGETEAFF. The CDR3, as DNA: TGTGCCAGCAGCTTACCCGCCCGGACAGGGGAGACTGAAGCTTTCTTT. The chain joins TRBV7-9 to TRBJ1-1; 9 nucleotides line up with TRBD1. V trimming: 2 bases; J trimming: 5 bases; junction bases outside the gene matches: 9. CDR3 length: 16 amino acids. Germline assignment: CDR1 SEHNR and CDR2 FQNEAQ (reference sequence).

This clonotype was detected a few times. V gene TRBV7-9 combines with J gene TRBJ2-3; 7 bases are a match to TRBD2. This CDR3 comprises 17 residues. V shed 1 base and J 2 bases; nucleotides not matched to a gene: 9. Germline lookup yields CDR1 SEHNR and CDR2 FQNEAQ (reference sequence). The CDR3 protein is CASSLDVREALTDTQYF. Written as DNA, the CDR3 is TGTGCCAGCAGCTTAGACGTCCGGGAGGCACTCACAGATACGCAGTATTTT.

This clonotype was seen repeatedly, ten times or more. CDR3 sequence: CASNIRDRAYNEQFF. The CDR3 DNA is TGTGCCAGCAATATCCGGGACAGGGCCTACAATGAGCAGTTCTTC. The rearrangement links TRBV6-2 or TRBV6-3 to TRBJ2-1; 9 positions agree with TRBD1. The ends lost 7 bases at V and 2 bases at J; junction bases unmatched: 6. Per the germline V gene, CDR1 is MNHEY and CDR2 is SVGEGT. The CDR3 covers 15 residues.

The table lists this clonotype with many counts. The V and J genes are TRBV20-1 and TRBJ1-1, with a possible D match to TRBD1 (5 bases). V dropped 7 bases and J dropped 2 bases, with 11 bases sitting between them. In germline, CDR1 is DFQATT, CDR2 SNEGSKA (reference sequence). The CDR3 totals 12 residues. The CDR3 sequence: CSGQGPNTEAFF. The CDR3 nucleotides read TGCAGTGGGCAGGGACCCAACACTGAAGCTTTCTTT.

This clonotype was seen repeatedly, ten times or more. CDR3 in amino acids: CASSHTLNTEAFF. The DNA of the CDR3 is TGTGCCAGCTCCCACACCTTGAACACTGAAGCTTTCTTT. V is TRBV12-3 or TRBV12-4 and J is TRBJ1-1, with D uncertain. Between the trimmed V and J ends, which lost 8 bases and 0 bases, there was a span of 10 bases. The CDR3 spans 13 residues.

The chain joins TRBV7-2 to TRBJ2-7, with D maybe TRBD1 (6 bases). The CDR3 is 16 amino acids. Germline V gene sequence: CDR1 SGHTA, CDR2 FQGNSA. Deletions cut 5 bases from V and 3 bases from J, with 20 bases between. CDR3 loop: CASSPRGHRDGYEQYV. CDR3 coding DNA: TGTGCCAGCAGCCCTAGGGGCCACAGGGACGGCTACGAGCAGTACGTC.

This clonotype was seen only a few times. This rearrangement joins TRBV6-2 or TRBV6-3 to TRBJ2-5, with 8 bases fitting TRBD2. The V gene's germline CDR1 is MNHEY and CDR2 SVGEGT. The V segment lost 3 bases and the J segment 3 bases; nucleotides outside the gene matches: 12. This CDR3 has 17 amino acids. The DNA of the CDR3 is TGTGCCAGCAGTTATTATGGAGCGGCAGCGGGAGAAGAGACCCAGTACTTC. Its protein is CASSYYGAAAGEETQYF.

This clonotype was counted only a few times. The V call is TRBV20-1, the J call TRBJ2-1; TRBD1 might be the D (6 bases). CDR1 is DFQATT and CDR2 is SNEGSKA in the germline V gene (reference sequence). Trimming took 2 bases from V and 0 from J, leaving 8 bases between them. The CDR3 sequence is 14 residues long. CDR3 sequence reads: CSARQGSSYNEQFF. CDR3 nucleotides: TGCAGTGCTAGACAGGGGAGCTCCTACAATGAGCAGTTCTTC.

This sequence joins TRBV20-1 and TRBJ2-3; 9 bases agree with TRBD2. There are 17 residues in the CDR3. Looked up from germline, CDR1 is DFQATT and CDR2 is SNEGSKA (reference sequence). V dropped 6 bases and J dropped 0; count of bases not matched to a gene: 13. The DNA of the CDR3 is TGCAGTGCCACCGTCCCGGGACTAGCAGCTAGCACAGATACGCAGTATTTT. It specifies CSATVPGLAASTDTQYF.

This clonotype has more than one count but fewer than ten. The V gene is TRBV6-5, the J gene TRBJ2-5; the match to TRBD1 covers 10 bases. Germline CDR1 MNHEY, CDR2 SVGAGI. The CDR3 has 15 amino acids. With 7 bases clipped from V and 5 bases from J, the junction kept 10 bases outside the gene matches. CDR3 sequence reads: CASTGTGAGSETQYF. DNA for the CDR3: TGTGCCAGCACCGGGACAGGGGCGGGTTCGGAGACCCAGTACTTC.

The table lists this clonotype with a few counts. The J gene is TRBJ2-1, the V gene TRBV20-1; 9 bases fit TRBD1. The germline V gene has CDR1 DFQATT and CDR2 SNEGSKA (reference sequence). This CDR3 contains 17 residues. The J segment lost 10 bases and the V segment lost 5 bases, leaving 21 bases of the junction unmatched. Written as DNA, the CDR3 is TGCAGTGCTGGAGCCCTTTCATACAGGGGGCGGAGGTACGAGCAGTTCTTC. This codes for CSAGALSYRGRRYEQFF.

Concerning this clonotype itself: A read error may produce the germline difference seen at one junction end. The chain joins TRBV6-1 to TRBJ1-5; D unclear. This CDR3 contains 11 residues. Germline assignment: CDR1 MNHNS and CDR2 SASEGT. The CDR3 here is CASSERSSHHF. DNA of the CDR3: TGTGCCAGCAGTGAAAGGTCATCCCACCATTTT.

The rearrangement links TRBV12-3 or TRBV12-4 to TRBJ2-3; D gene uncertain. The CDR3 runs to 17 residues. V shed 3 bases and J shed 0 bases, with 16 bases lying between them. The CDR3 is CASSLWLSLTSTDTQYF. DNA for the CDR3: TGTGCCAGCAGTTTGTGGTTGTCCCTAACTAGCACAGATACGCAGTATTTT.

This clonotype has more than one count but fewer than ten. The chain links TRBV10-3 to TRBJ2-3; either TRBD1 or TRBD2 may fit D (6 bases each). Looked up from germline, CDR1 is ENHRY and CDR2 is SYGVKD. The length of the CDR3 is 13 residues. The CDR3 region is CAGRGTSTDTQYF. CDR3 bases: TGTGCTGGCCGGGGGACAAGCACAGATACGCAGTATTTT.

The chain has TRBV19 and TRBJ1-2; no definite D call. The germline V gene has CDR1 LNHDA and CDR2 SQIVND (reference sequence). V dropped 3 bases and J dropped 6 bases, with 14 bases sitting between them. The CDR3 covers 14 residues. CDR3 loop: CASSIDILSNGYTF. The CDR3 DNA reads TGTGCCAGTAGTATCGACATCCTGAGCAATGGCTACACCTTC.

This clonotype was detected a few times. This chain uses TRBV7-3 with TRBJ2-3; maybe TRBD2 (7 bases). Germline-derived CDR1 and CDR2 are SGHTA and FQGTGA. The germline V and J ends were trimmed by 2 bases and 8 bases, with 17 bases remaining between them. This CDR3 has 15 residues. CDR3 amino acids: CASSLRLAGEATQYF. In DNA form, the CDR3 reads TGTGCCAGCAGCTTACGACTAGCAGGGGAGGCTACGCAGTATTTT.

This clonotype was counted only a few times. V gene TRBV24-1 combines with J gene TRBJ2-3; a weak D match, TRBD1 (5 bases). The CDR3 runs to 16 residues. Germline CDR1 and CDR2: KGHDR and SFDVKD. The ends were cut back, 1 base at V and 5 bases at J, with 15 bases in the middle. The CDR3 loop is CATSDFRSRGEDTQYF. The CDR3 region has the DNA TGTGCCACCAGTGATTTCAGGAGTAGGGGTGAAGATACGCAGTATTTT.